The 30 T cell receptor beta chains below were found in one sample sequenced in a study of cytomegalovirus exposure and HLA in healthy donors. Both 60 Vbeta primers and 13 Jbeta primers went into the PCR. This table comes from immunoSEQ multiplex PCR, and its TCRdb copy is limited to in-frame clones, with some not included. Among fewer than 130,000 clones, less than 80% were seen once, and the ten largest hold less than 4.5%. Sequencing was done on a sample of PBMCs. These receptors were collected from a man younger than 45 in good health and CMV-seropositive.

The table lists this clone with a few counts. This chain joins TRBV19 and TRBJ1-1; D is perhaps TRBD1 (5 bases). V was pared by 7 bases and J by 4 bases, with 16 bases between. This CDR3 is 14 amino acids long. Per germline, CDR1 LNHDA and CDR2 SQIVND (reference sequence). In DNA form, the CDR3 reads TGTGCCAGTATCTATGGGGGGGGTATCACTGAAGCTTTCTTT. Amino acid sequence: CASIYGGGITEAFF.

This chain joins TRBV6-6 and TRBJ2-7; a weak D match, TRBD1 (5 bases). Germline CDR1 MNHNY, CDR2 SVGAGI (reference sequence). Trimming removed 6 bases at V and 4 bases at J, with 19 bases between. This CDR3 comprises 15 residues. CDR3: CASRGVRGRAYEQYF. The CDR3, as DNA: TGTGCCAGCAGGGGCGTAAGGGGTCGGGCATACGAGCAGTACTTC.

The chain combines TRBV19 with TRBJ2-5, with 9 nucleotides matching TRBD1. The CDR3 totals 12 residues. Germline lookup yields CDR1 LNHDA and CDR2 SQIVND (reference sequence). The ends lost 9 bases at V and 4 bases at J; junction bases unmatched: 3. CDR3 DNA: TGTGCCAGCCGGGACAGGGCAGAGACCCAGTACTTC. As protein: CASRDRAETQYF.

V is TRBV4-2 and J is TRBJ2-7, with 7 bases aligning to TRBD1. Germline CDR1 reads LGHNA; CDR2 reads YNFKEQ. The V and J ends lost 1 base and 5 bases, in that order; junction bases with no gene match: 8. CDR3 length equals 15 residues. The CDR3 sequence is CASSQGQDRYDEQYF. The CDR3 nucleotides read TGTGCCAGCAGCCAAGGACAGGACAGGTACGACGAGCAGTACTTC.

V usage is TRBV30 and J usage is TRBJ1-5, with D maybe TRBD1 (6 bases). Germline-derived CDR1 and CDR2 are GTSNPN and SVGIG (reference sequence). This CDR3 is built from 13 residues. V was pared by 4 bases and J by 4 bases, with 11 bases between. As DNA, the CDR3 is TGTGCCTGGACGGGGGGCGGAAATCAGCCCCAGCATTTT. It yields the protein CAWTGGGNQPQHF. Combining the CDR3 with reference TRBV30 and TRBJ1-5 gives the whole variable domain SQTIHQWPATLVQPVGSPLSLECTVEGTSNPNLYWYRQAAGRGLQLLFYSVGIGQISSEVPQNLSASRPQDRQFILSSKKLLLSDSGFYLCAWTGGGNQPQHFGDGTRLSIL.

In the case of this clone: Compared with germline, one end of the junction differs, possibly owing to a read error. This sequence joins TRBV7-9 and TRBJ2-3; 11 bases align to TRBD2. The CDR3 is 16 residues long. Per the germline V gene, CDR1 is SEHNR and CDR2 is FQNEAQ (reference sequence). In DNA form, the CDR3 reads TGTTCCAGCAGCGACCTCCTAGCGGGGGGCTTGGGTACGCAGTATTTT. Encoded protein: CSSSDLLAGGLGTQYF.

The table lists this clone with a few counts. The J gene is TRBJ1-2, the V gene TRBV4-2; D might be TRBD1 (5 bases). CDR1 is LGHNA and CDR2 is YNFKEQ in the germline V gene. The CDR3 spans 15 residues. V gave up 7 bases and J gave up 8 bases, with 23 bases separating them. The CDR3 sequence is CASTKDSVVSLGYTF. DNA for the CDR3: TGTGCCAGCACAAAAGACAGCGTGGTCTCCCTGGGCTACACCTTC.

The chain employs TRBV7-9 and TRBJ2-3; D remains ambiguous. The CDR3 is made up of 12 amino acids. Germline-derived CDR1 and CDR2 are SEHNR and FQNEAQ (reference sequence). Trimming removed 1 base from V and 6 bases from J, with 5 bases in between. DNA for the CDR3: TGTGCCAGCAGCTTAGGCGCCGATACGCAGTATTTT. Translated, it gives CASSLGADTQYF.

This clone was observed a few times. J is TRBJ2-2 and V is TRBV5-1; TRBD2 matches at 12 bases. J gave up 6 bases and V 7 bases, and 4 bases lay outside the gene matches. CDR1 is SGHRS, CDR2 YFSETQ, per germline. The CDR3 sequence is 14 residues long. The CDR3 coding sequence is TGCGCCAGCGAACTAGCGGGGGGATCCGGGGAGCTGTTTTTT. Its protein is CASELAGGSGELFF.

The chain carries TRBV9 and TRBJ2-1, with D possibly being TRBD2 (6 bases). The CDR3 extends over 13 amino acids. V was pared by 4 bases and J by 8 bases, with 13 bases between. Germline-derived CDR1 and CDR2 are SGDLS and YYNGEE. In nucleotides, the CDR3 is TGTGCCAGCAGCCCAGTCGGCGGGGATGAGCAGTTCTTC. Translated, it gives CASSPVGGDEQFF.

The rearrangement uses TRBV5-1 and TRBJ1-3, with D possibly being TRBD1 (5 bases). The CDR3 runs to 15 residues. Germline lookup yields CDR1 SGHRS and CDR2 YFSETQ. Between the trimmed V and J ends, which lost 4 bases and 3 bases, there was a span of 14 bases. Here the CDR3 reads CASSPGGLDGNTIYF. DNA for the CDR3: TGCGCCAGCAGCCCGGGGGGGTTGGATGGAAACACCATATATTTT.

In the case of this clone: Other DNA sequences of this sample code for an identical CDR3. The chain is built from TRBV5-1 and TRBJ2-7; D is possibly TRBD2 (7 bases). V shed 4 bases and J shed 6 bases, with 17 bases lying between them. Per germline, CDR1 SGHRS and CDR2 YFSETQ. The CDR3 runs to 14 residues. For the CDR3, the DNA is TGCGCCAGCAGCCTGACGGGGGGCGGCCTCGAGCAGTACTTC. Its protein is CASSLTGGGLEQYF.

Remarks on this clone: One junction end disagrees with the germline gene, perhaps due to a read error. This sequence joins TRBV14 and TRBJ1-6; D is ambiguous. CDR1 and CDR2 from the germline V gene are SGHDN and FVKESK. The CDR3 has 12 residues. CDR3 in amino acids: CASSYSNPPLHF. For the CDR3, the DNA is TGTGCCAGCAGCTACAGTAATCCACCCCTCCACTTT.

This clone was seen a single time. The J gene is TRBJ2-1, the V gene TRBV9, with TRBD2 identical over 15 bases. V lost 3 bases and J lost 5; bases outside the gene matches: 3. There are 16 residues in the CDR3. The germline gives CDR1 SGDLS, CDR2 YYNGEE. CDR3 in DNA: TGTGCCAGCAGCGCGGGACTAGCGGGGGGCCACAATGAGCAGTTCTTC. Translating gives CASSAGLAGGHNEQFF.

The table lists this clone with a few counts. This chain uses TRBV27 with TRBJ1-2; TRBD1 aligns across 10 bases. Germline trimming cut 4 bases from V and 5 bases from J; bases unmatched to any gene: 7. This CDR3 has 15 residues. The germline gives CDR1 MNHEY, CDR2 SMNVEV (reference sequence). DNA of the CDR3: TGTGCCAGCAGTTCCCTCGGGACAGGGGAGTATGGCTACACCTTC. Translated, it gives CASSSLGTGEYGYTF.

The V gene is TRBV4-1, the J gene TRBJ1-2; D may be TRBD1 (5 bases). The germline gives CDR1 MGHRA, CDR2 YSYEKL. This CDR3 has 14 residues. V gave up 4 bases and J gave up 5 bases, with 14 bases separating them. The CDR3 nucleotides are TGCGCCAGCAGCCGGGGCCCTGGGCCTTATGGCTACACCTTC. Translating gives CASSRGPGPYGYTF.

A note on this clone: Other DNA variants within this sample encode the same CDR3. The rearrangement uses TRBV2 and TRBJ1-2; D might be TRBD1 (5 bases). Germline values: CDR1 SNHLY, CDR2 FYNNEI. The CDR3 is 12 amino acids. Trimming left V 2 bases short and J 4 bases short, with 5 bases between. CDR3 nucleotides: TGTGCCAGCAGTGAACAGGGCTATGGCTACACCTTC. Amino acid sequence: CASSEQGYGYTF.

The chain combines TRBV19 with TRBJ2-1; 7 bases are a match to TRBD1. CDR3 length: 14 amino acids. Germline loops: CDR1 LNHDA, CDR2 SQIVND (reference sequence). V lost 4 bases, J lost 6 bases, and 6 bases stayed unmatched. CDR3 DNA: TGTGCCAGTAGTAAAAGGGGGCTGGGCAATGAGCAGTTCTTC. Translated, it gives CASSKRGLGNEQFF.

The V gene is TRBV5-4, the J gene TRBJ2-3; TRBD2 aligns across 10 bases. The CDR3 is 14 amino acids. V lost 7 bases to trimming and J lost 4 bases; unmatched junction nucleotides: 6. Germline CDR1 reads SGHNT; CDR2 reads YYREEE (reference sequence). The CDR3 is CASVGAGGPDTQYF. CDR3 in DNA: TGTGCCAGCGTGGGAGCGGGGGGGCCAGATACGCAGTATTTT.

The chain carries TRBV5-1 and TRBJ1-2; D possibly corresponds to TRBD1 (5 bases). V dropped 0 bases and J dropped 1 base, with 7 bases sitting between them. Germline CDR1 SGHRS, CDR2 YFSETQ. This CDR3 region has 14 residues. The CDR3 sequence is CASSLEGLNYGYTF. The CDR3, as DNA: TGCGCCAGCAGCTTGGAGGGACTTAACTATGGCTACACCTTC.

The chain combines TRBV14 with TRBJ2-7; a weak D match, TRBD2 (6 bases). V shed 0 bases and J shed 4 bases, with 7 bases lying between them. Per germline, CDR1 SGHDN and CDR2 FVKESK. This CDR3 is 13 amino acids long. The CDR3 DNA follows: TGTGCCAGCAGCCAAGAAGGGAGGTACGAGCAGTACTTC. Its protein is CASSQEGRYEQYF. Complete variable domain (other parts from reference TRBV14 and TRBJ2-7): EAGVTQFPSHSVIEKGQTVTLRCDPISGHDNLYWYRRVMGKEIKFLLHFVKESKQDESGMPNNRFLAERTGGTYSTLKVQPAELEDSGVYFCASSQEGRYEQYFGPGTRLTVT.

In this sample, this clone turned up a few times. The chain joins TRBV18 to TRBJ1-3; D might be TRBD1 (5 bases). The CDR3 has 16 amino acids. Looked up from germline, CDR1 is KGHSH and CDR2 is LQKENI. V lost 2 bases and J 1 base, leaving 12 bases between the germline ends. The CDR3 reads CASSPKQGKSGNTIYF. The CDR3 bases are TGTGCCAGCTCACCAAAGCAGGGTAAATCTGGAAACACCATATATTTT. Based on the CDR3 plus reference TRBV18 and TRBJ1-3, the full variable domain is NAGVMQNPRHLVRRRGQEARLRCSPMKGHSHVYWYRQLPEEGLKFMVYLQKENIIDESGMPKERFSAEFPKEGPSILRIQQVVRGDSAAYFCASSPKQGKSGNTIYFGEGSWLTVV.

V and J are TRBV27 and TRBJ1-4; D unresolved. Trimming took 5 bases from V and 4 from J, leaving 8 bases between them. The germline CDR1 and CDR2 sequences are MNHEY and SMNVEV (reference sequence). The CDR3 is 13 residues long. CDR3 protein: CASSPRRNEKLFF. The CDR3, as DNA: TGTGCCAGCAGTCCCCGTCGTAATGAAAAACTGTTTTTT.

The rearrangement links TRBV10-3 to TRBJ1-2, with a tentative D call TRBD1 (5 bases). V was trimmed by 7 bases and J by 6 bases, leaving 12 bases between them. Germline lookup yields CDR1 ENHRY and CDR2 SYGVKD. This CDR3 contains 12 residues. The DNA for the CDR3 is TGTGCCATCACAGACCCGGGGGATGGCTACACCTTC. Translation: CAITDPGDGYTF.

The chain has TRBV29-1 and TRBJ2-5; TRBD2 agrees at 8 bases. The J segment lost 4 bases and the V segment lost 5 bases, leaving 12 bases of the junction unmatched. Germline CDR1 SQVTM, CDR2 ANQGSEA. The CDR3 loop spans 15 amino acids. The CDR3 sequence: CSVPSAGGQGETQYF. The CDR3 bases are TGCAGCGTTCCTTCGGCGGGGGGCCAGGGAGAGACCCAGTACTTC.

The CDR3 DNA sequence: TGTGCCAGCAGTCCGGACATACCCAGGCGAGTGAACACTGAAGCTTTCTTT. It is translated as CASSPDIPRRVNTEAFF. This chain uses TRBV27 with TRBJ1-1; tentative D call: TRBD1 (5 bases). The CDR3 length is 17 residues. CDR1 and CDR2 (germline): MNHEY, SMNVEV (reference sequence). The V gene lost 5 bases and the J gene lost 0 bases, with 19 bases spanning the gap.

V usage is TRBV7-9 and J usage is TRBJ2-1, with 8 bases that match TRBD1. Trimming removed 5 bases from V and 8 bases from J; junction bases left unmatched: 8. Looked up from germline, CDR1 is SEHNR and CDR2 is FQNEAQ (reference sequence). This CDR3 has 14 residues. CDR3 sequence reads: CASSRRTGNHEQFF. CDR3 coding DNA: TGTGCCAGCAGCCGCCGGACAGGGAACCATGAGCAGTTCTTC.

V usage is TRBV5-1 and J usage is TRBJ1-3, with D unclear. V was trimmed by 3 bases and J by 0 bases, leaving 10 bases between them. The germline V gene has CDR1 SGHRS and CDR2 YFSETQ. The CDR3 has 15 amino acids. CDR3 loop: CASSSYSSSGNTIYF. The CDR3 DNA sequence: TGCGCCAGCAGCTCCTACTCGAGCTCTGGAAACACCATATATTTT.

This CDR3 reads CASSLTSGGAIYEQYF. DNA for the CDR3: TGTGCCAGCAGCTTGACTAGCGGGGGGGCAATCTACGAGCAGTACTTC. V is TRBV5-4 and J is TRBJ2-7; 13 nucleotides line up with TRBD2. Germline V lookup: CDR1 SGHNT, CDR2 YYREEE (reference sequence). V trimming: 1 base; J trimming: 3 bases; junction bases outside the gene matches: 4. The CDR3 spans 16 residues.

This clone was counted once. The chain has TRBV5-1 and TRBJ1-1; TRBD1 aligns across 7 bases. The CDR3 loop spans 13 amino acids. The V gene's germline CDR1 is SGHRS and CDR2 YFSETQ. The J segment lost 3 bases and the V segment lost 7 bases, leaving 6 bases of the junction unmatched. CDR3 amino acids: CASGGQYDTEAFF. In DNA, the CDR3 is TGCGCCAGCGGGGGACAGTACGACACTGAAGCTTTCTTT.